This T cell receptor beta chain stems from a study of shared clonotypes between healthy human individuals. About the research overall: CD4 naive and CD4 memory each took three plates per donor, while CD8 naive took two and CD8 memory one. Whole-study results and caveats: Across subsets, estimated richness was generally greater for naive than for memory populations.

As regards this clone: Its target is not known.

CDR3 length equals 15 residues. Per germline, CDR1 GTSNPN and CDR2 SVGIG (reference sequence). V was trimmed by 1 base and J by 1 base, leaving 11 bases between them. Here immunoSEQ multiplex PCR was the method, and the copy in TCRdb shows in-frame clones only, minus some. The table records 2 million or so clones, about 94% of them present only once. CD8 cells regarded as naive lacked CD45RO, were positively chosen for CCR7, and omitted terminally differentiated effector memory CD45RA+ cells. This TCR derives from a man aged 18 to 30 in good health. The material sequenced was naive CD8+ T cells sorted from blood. The chain carries TRBV30 and TRBJ1-3; D is possibly TRBD1 (5 bases). CDR3 nucleotides: TGTGCCTGGAGTGGGGGCAGTAGTTCTGGAAACACCATATATTTT. Protein: CAWSGGSSSGNTIYF. Based on the CDR3 plus reference TRBV30 and TRBJ1-3, the full variable domain is SQTIHQWPATLVQPVGSPLSLECTVEGTSNPNLYWYRQAAGRGLQLLFYSVGIGQISSEVPQNLSASRPQDRQFILSSKKLLLSDSGFYLCAWSGGSSSGNTIYFGEGSWLTVV.